Listed below are T cell receptor beta chains from one sample, sequenced in a study of T-cell memory formation after mild COVID-19. From the 5' RACE reads, TCRdb called clonotypes with MiXCR, one entry per CDR3 protein. This table holds 100,000 to 150,000 distinct CDR3 sequences, about 5.9% found once. The sequenced material came from PBMCs or a T cell subset sorted from them (not recorded which). Receptor source: an adult woman who had mild COVID-19 (a few samples of this study predate the infection). Cell type and time point are not known. CDR3s include the opening cysteine and the closing phenylalanine or tryptophan. A D gene is named only where the DNA matches it firmly. The size of a clone is reported for some rows only, either as once, few or many, or as a class for expanded clones.

TRBD1,many,TRBV12-3/TRBV12-4,TRBJ1-6,TGTGCCAGCAGTCTCGACAGGGGAGGGTCACCCCTCCACTTT,CASSLDRGGSPLHF
.,.,TRBV16,TRBJ1-2,TGTGCCAGCAGCCTGACCGACAGCTATGGCTACACCTTC,CASSLTDSYGYTF
.,few,TRBV5-1,TRBJ2-2,TGCGCCAGCAGCTTATCGAGCGCAAACACCGGGGAGCTGTTTTTT,CASSLSSANTGELFF
.,few,TRBV5-1,TRBJ2-2,TGCGCCAGCAGCTTGGCGGAGCGGTGGAACACCGGGGAGCTGTTTTTT,CASSLAERWNTGELFF
TRBD1,many,TRBV29-1,TRBJ2-7,TGCAGCGTTGGAGGGACAGAGTCCTACGAGCAGTACTTC,CSVGGTESYEQYF
TRBD2,few,TRBV3-1,TRBJ2-7,TGTGCCAGCAGCCAACGCTTCATTAGCGGGAGAGAGGAGCAGTACTTC,CASSQRFISGREEQYF
.,few,TRBV27,TRBJ1-6,TGTGCCAGCAGTTTAGGCTCGAACTCCTCACCCCTCCACTTT,CASSLGSNSSPLHF
.,many,TRBV18,TRBJ1-2,TGTGCCAGCTCACCGTTGGACACAATCTATGGCTACACCTTC,CASSPLDTIYGYTF
.,many,TRBV12-3/TRBV12-4,TRBJ1-2,TGTGCCAGCAGCCTACCCTTTCAGGGAAAATCCTATGGCTACACCTTC,CASSLPFQGKSYGYTF
.,few,TRBV24-1,TRBJ1-1,TGTGCCACCAGTGACCCGATGACGGGGCCAGAAGCTTTCTTT,CATSDPMTGPEAFF
TRBD2,few,TRBV18,TRBJ2-7,TGTGCCAGCTCACCCATTAGGACTAGCGCGTCCTACGAGCAGTACTTC,CASSPIRTSASYEQYF
TRBD1,few,TRBV19,TRBJ2-2,TGTGCCAGCGCCCGGGACAGGGCCAACACCGGGGAGCTGTTTTTT,CASARDRANTGELFF